This T cell receptor beta chain appears in the sequencing data of a study of beta chain features in type 1 diabetes. General study points: The study found moderately but significantly shorter TCRB CDR3s in all four CD4+ subsets of Type 1 diabetes patients. PCR may have favored shorter templates equally in patients and controls.

CD4+ naive, central memory, regulatory and stem cell-like memory cells were sorted via CD45RO/CCR7/CD25/CD127/CD95/CD27. There are many counts of this clone. Its antigen is not identified. TCRB transcripts that were expressed got sequenced, as all of the isolated RNA had been reverse transcribed. Here immunoSEQ multiplex PCR was the method, and the copy in TCRdb shows in-frame clones only, minus some. The table shows about 140,000 clones, with more than 10% occurring only once. In germline, CDR1 is SGHTA, CDR2 FQGNSA. This CDR3 region has 13 residues. The V gene lost 5 bases and the J gene lost 8 bases, with 10 bases spanning the gap.

The sequencing input was central memory CD4+ T cells from blood. This receptor was obtained from a man aged 18 to 35 with type 1 diabetes. This chain links TRBV7-2 with TRBJ1-6, with a possible D match to TRBD1 (5 bases). The CDR3 DNA reads as TGTGCCAGCAGCGTAACAGGAGATTCACCCCTCCACTTT. It codes for CASSVTGDSPLHF.